Listed below are T cell receptor beta chains from one sample, sequenced in a study of CD8+CD57+ T cells in acquired aplastic anemia. TCRdb passed the reads through MiXCR, listing each CDR3 protein once. This sample yields hundreds of thousands of distinct CDR3 sequences, of which 65% to 80% are seen a single time; under 4.5% belongs to the top ten. Sequenced: sorted CD4+, CD8+, or CD8+CD57+ T cells (not recorded which) from PBMCs. These receptors all come from a human donor in good health, serving as a control. CDR3s include the opening cysteine and the closing phenylalanine or tryptophan. Each record gives: V gene, CDR3 protein.

TRBV12-3/TRBV12-4 CASSFGPTAGETQYF
TRBV11-2 CASSQRGGASGNTIYF
TRBV7-2 CASSITGGRDNEQQYF
TRBV20-1 CSVDRCNGYTF
TRBV9 CASSVSGLAAYEQYF
TRBV7-8 CASSARQGLGTEAYF
TRBV5-4 CASAESGTLLYEQYF
TRBV7-9 CASSLRQHGAGELFF
TRBV6-1 CASSEPAGGADTQYF
TRBV9 CASGTGGEKLFF
TRBV12-3/TRBV12-4 CASSDRQGGPPLHF
TRBV6-1 CASSKDREGSEAFF
TRBV20-1 CSVRAGTGNYEQFF
TRBV13 CASSLGLADYTGEPFF
TRBV9 CASSPYWRAGERNF
TRBV9 CASSVANSPRHFEYF
TRBV24-1 CATSDLRAGYTF
TRBV12-3/TRBV12-4 CASSEALSDTQYF
TRBV29-1 CSVAGGDETQYF
TRBV9 CASSGSGTGDEKPF
TRBV20-1 CSARGPSGDNNEQFF
TRBV7-3 CASSQDENTDTQYF
TRBV7-2 CASSSTLTGGLEQFF
TRBV7-9 CASSSGWGPGDTQYF
TRBV19 CASSIGQGYSNQPQHF
TRBV10-3 CAIRSSGGGQFF
TRBV7-3 CASSSPITGELFF
TRBV20-1 CSADLRRGYNEQFF
TRBV7-3 CASSLEALNLGGEQFF
TRBV7-2 CASSPRTSLSGNTIYF
TRBV12-3/TRBV12-4 CASSLDRIANYGYTF
TRBV7-3 CASSRTAQGSYNSPLHF
TRBV20-1 CSARLGAGAAEQFF
TRBV7-8 CASSLDGTGRETQYF
TRBV7-2 CASSSYRAIGAFF
TRBV7-2 CAVGRTYNSPLHF
TRBV29-1 CSVEVTFYEFDF